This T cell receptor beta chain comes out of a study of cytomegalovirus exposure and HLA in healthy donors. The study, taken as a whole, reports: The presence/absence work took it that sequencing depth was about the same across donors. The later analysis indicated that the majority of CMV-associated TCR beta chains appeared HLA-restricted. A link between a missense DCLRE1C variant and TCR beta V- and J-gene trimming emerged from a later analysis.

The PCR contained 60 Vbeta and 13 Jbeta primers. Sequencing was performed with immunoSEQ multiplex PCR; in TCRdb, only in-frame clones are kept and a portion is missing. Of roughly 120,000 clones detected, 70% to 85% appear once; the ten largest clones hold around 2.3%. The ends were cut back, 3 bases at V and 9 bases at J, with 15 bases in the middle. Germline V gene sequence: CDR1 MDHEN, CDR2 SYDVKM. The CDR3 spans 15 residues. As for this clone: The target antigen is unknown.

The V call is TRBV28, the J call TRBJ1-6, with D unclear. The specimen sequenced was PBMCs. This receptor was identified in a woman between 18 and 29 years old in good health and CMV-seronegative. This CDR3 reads CASSFLITGVSPLHF. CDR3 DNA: TGTGCCAGCAGTTTTCTAATTACGGGAGTTTCACCCCTCCACTTT.